What follows are 8 T cell receptor beta chains derived from one specimen sequenced in a study of blood T cell repertoires in COVID-19. TCRdb's copy holds only in-frame clones and misses some; the assay was immunoSEQ multiplex PCR. The table lists some 150,000 clones, roughly 88% of them singletons, with 9% to 10% in the top ten. The specimen sequenced was peripheral blood. These receptors came from a woman in her fifties or sixties with acute or convalescent COVID-19.

This clone was found once. The chain recombines TRBV9 with TRBJ1-2; possible D gene TRBD1, 6 bases. The CDR3 sequence is 15 residues long. Germline assignment: CDR1 SGDLS and CDR2 YYNGEE. With 0 bases removed from V and 8 bases from J, the gap between germline ends came to 17 bases. In DNA, the CDR3 is TGTGCCAGCAGCGTAGGCCCCCACAGGGTAGACGGCTACACCTTC. Amino acid sequence: CASSVGPHRVDGYTF.

J is TRBJ1-5 and V is TRBV6-1, with a weak D call TRBD1 (5 bases). CDR1 and CDR2 (germline): MNHNS, SASEGT. This CDR3 is built from 16 residues. V lost 0 bases, J lost 3 bases, and 12 bases lay in between. CDR3 amino acids: CASSEAPAGHNQPQHF. As DNA, the CDR3 is TGTGCCAGCAGTGAAGCGCCGGCAGGGCACAATCAGCCCCAGCATTTT.

This chain links TRBV28 with TRBJ1-2; a weak D match, TRBD1 (5 bases). Trimming took off 6 bases at V and 4 bases at J, with 12 bases between the two ends. CDR3 length: 13 residues. In germline, CDR1 is MDHEN, CDR2 SYDVKM. In DNA, the CDR3 is TGTGCCAGCAGCCTCGGACAATCCTATGGCTACACCTTC. This encodes CASSLGQSYGYTF.

This clone has a single count. The chain links TRBV24-1 to TRBJ1-4; TRBD1 matches at 8 bases. The J segment lost 7 bases and the V segment lost 3 bases, leaving 15 bases of the junction unmatched. Germline values: CDR1 KGHDR, CDR2 SFDVKD. The CDR3 covers 18 residues. CDR3 sequence (DNA): TGTGCCACCAGTGATCCCACAGGGGGAAACGCGGGCGGTGAAAAACTGTTTTTT. Amino acids: CATSDPTGGNAGGEKLFF.

V and J are TRBV5-1 and TRBJ2-3, with TRBD2 identical over 10 bases. CDR1 and CDR2 (germline): SGHRS, YFSETQ. Losses at the gene ends were 4 bases for V and 4 bases for J; bases not matched to a gene: 6. This CDR3 has 15 residues. CDR3 region: CASSPAGTSADTQYF. The CDR3 DNA reads TGCGCCAGCAGCCCCGCCGGGACTAGCGCAGATACGCAGTATTTT.

The chain joins TRBV6-5 to TRBJ1-4; D is possibly TRBD1 (6 bases). The CDR3 runs 15 residues. V was shortened by 8 bases and J by 13 bases, with 26 bases between the two germline ends. Germline assignment: CDR1 MNHEY and CDR2 SVGAGI. The CDR3 DNA reads TGTGCCAGCGAACCAAACCGAGGACAGCCTTCCGCACTGTTTTTT. Translated: CASEPNRGQPSALFF.

The chain employs TRBV15 and TRBJ1-5; D gene ambiguous. The CDR3 runs to 12 residues. The ends were cut back, 5 bases at V and 4 bases at J, with 6 bases in the middle. Germline V gene sequence: CDR1 LNHNV, CDR2 YYDKDF (reference sequence). CDR3 sequence: CATSARNQPQHF. The CDR3 DNA reads TGTGCCACCAGCGCCCGGAATCAGCCCCAGCATTTT.

In its sample, this clone was seen once. The rearrangement links TRBV9 to TRBJ2-7, with D tentatively TRBD1 (5 bases). The CDR3 spans 15 residues. Trimming took off 0 bases at V and 5 bases at J, with 15 bases between the two ends. From germline, CDR1 is SGDLS and CDR2 YYNGEE. The CDR3 region has the DNA TGTGCCAGCAGCGTAGAAGGGGCCTCTTTTAACGAGCAGTACTTC. The encoded protein is CASSVEGASFNEQYF.